This TCR beta chain comes out of a study of T cell responses to AZD1222 COVID-19 vaccine. From germline, CDR1 is KGHDR and CDR2 SFDVKD. Trimming left V 9 bases short and J 0 bases short, with 14 bases between. The CDR3 runs 14 residues. A note on this clone: The antigen is unknown.

Study-wide results and limits: None of the repertoires were sampled until the peak T cell response had passed. Nearly half of spike-specific TCRs reportedly go after variant regions that carry no mutations. Clonal diversity was possibly underestimated, and white British individuals and females predominated among donors. Only five or six people who got AZD1222 tested seropositive at baseline.

Sequencing used immunoSEQ multiplex PCR; TCRdb keeps in-frame clones, though not all of them. The sample holds hundreds of thousands of clones; 90% to 95% are singletons and the top ten take around 0.5%. This receptor was taken from an adult who received the AZD1222 COVID-19 vaccine. The material sequenced was peripheral blood, taken 28 days after the second AZD1222 dose. The chain carries TRBV24-1 and TRBJ2-7; D may match TRBD1 or TRBD2 (5 bases each). CDR3: CATSPGPSSYEQYF. The CDR3 region has the DNA TGTGCCACCTCACCGGGACCTAGCTCCTACGAGCAGTACTTC.